This T cell receptor beta chain was sequenced during a study of T cells in Graves' hyperthyroidism and ophthalmopathy. RNA transcripts served as the template for amplifying TCR beta CDR3 regions. RT-PCR in the first round (using the HTBI primer set) targeted the TCR CDR3. TCRdb fed the multiplex PCR reads into MiXCR, producing one record per CDR3 protein. Among about 690,000 distinct CDR3 sequences, roughly 17% were seen once, and the ten largest hold around a sixth. The CDR3 spans 14 residues. Trimming pared 4 bases from V and 5 bases from J, leaving 14 bases between. CDR1 is LGHDT and CDR2 is YNNKEL in the germline V gene (reference sequence). This clonotype was picked up many times.

The chain carries TRBV3-1 and TRBJ1-1; D remains unclear. Sequencing used blood. The receptor comes from a man between 45 and 60 years old with Graves' hyperthyroidism. CDR3: CASSRADEVTEAFF. In DNA form, the CDR3 reads TGTGCCAGCAGCCGCGCGGACGAGGTGACTGAAGCTTTCTTT.